The clone carrying this T cell receptor beta chain has only a few counts. The time point is: pretreatment peripheral blood. This sample was taken from a study of PD-L1 blockade in urothelial cancer. CDR3 size: 15 residues. CDR1 and CDR2 (germline): SNHLY, FYNNEI. The ends lost 5 bases at V and 5 bases at J; junction bases unmatched: 10. The protocol was immunoSEQ multiplex PCR, while the TCRdb copy is restricted to in-frame clones and leaves out a portion. The sample contains around 33,000 clones, 82% of which appear only once. This TCR was recovered from a man aged 55 to 70 with urothelial cancer. This material consisted of PBMCs, taken around atezolizumab (anti-PD-L1) treatment. V is TRBV2 and J is TRBJ2-7, with 9 nucleotides matching TRBD1. CDR3 bases: TGTGCCAGCAGTAAATCCAGGGACAGGGTGAACGAGCAGTACTTC. It yields the protein CASSKSRDRVNEQYF.